This T cell receptor (beta chain) is from a study of low-dose radiotherapy and immunotherapy resistance in tumors. Germline loops: CDR1 MGHRA, CDR2 YSYEKL. The CDR3 length is 16 residues. The germline V and J ends were trimmed by 0 bases and 1 base, with 13 bases remaining between them. All eligible patients presented with advanced solid tumors that contained no tumor-infiltrating lymphocytes. Priming of first-strand cDNA relied on TRAV- and TRBV-specific primers (covering alpha and beta chains). Both a constant-region primer and a V-primer adapter served to amplify TCRs across roughly 20 PCR cycles. Via MiXCR, TCRdb re-called the reads, giving one row per CDR3 protein. Of approximately 11,000 distinct CDR3 sequences listed, less than 60% are singletons.

The receptor comes from a human donor with advanced metastatic prostate, ovarian, gallbladder or colorectal cancer (not recorded which). This table probably holds off-target reads from a library built for another chain. The rearrangement links TRBV4-1 to TRBJ2-7, with D tentatively TRBD2 (5 bases). For the CDR3, the DNA is TGCGCCAGCAGCCAAGATAGCTACGGGGATTCCTACGAGCAGTACTTC. Residues: CASSQDSYGDSYEQYF.